Listed here are 30 T cell receptor beta chains from one sample, sequenced in a study of identical twins. TCRdb re-analysed the 5' RACE reads in MiXCR, keeping a single row per CDR3 protein. This table holds over 200,000 distinct CDR3 sequences, about 10% found once. Sample: memory T cells sorted from blood. These receptors all stem from a man aged 45-65 years in good health.

Written as DNA, the CDR3 is TGTGCCAGCAGCGTAGCCCCGGTCCCGACGTCACCCTATGGCTACACCTTC. Residues: CASSVAPVPTSPYGYTF. The chain is built from TRBV9 and TRBJ1-2; D call uncertain. This CDR3 is 17 amino acids long. The germline V and J ends were trimmed by 0 bases and 4 bases, with 19 bases remaining between them. The germline CDR1 and CDR2 sequences are SGDLS and YYNGEE.

The table lists this clonotype with a few counts. The chain is built from TRBV13 and TRBJ2-7; the match to TRBD2 covers 14 bases. Germline CDR1 reads PRHDT; CDR2 reads FYEKMQ (reference sequence). This CDR3 region has 19 residues. J was trimmed by 5 bases and V by 5 bases; bases with no gene match: 17. The CDR3 loop reads CASSGQGSRTSGRIHEQYF. CDR3 nucleotides: TGTGCCAGCAGCGGACAGGGATCCAGGACTAGCGGGAGGATCCACGAGCAGTACTTC.

This clonotype was seen many times. This chain uses TRBV5-5 with TRBJ2-3; 10 bases are a match to TRBD2. V lost 2 bases to trimming and J lost 6 bases; unmatched junction nucleotides: 9. This CDR3 comprises 16 residues. Germline-derived CDR1 and CDR2 are SGHKS and YYEKEE (reference sequence). CDR3 nucleotides: TGTGCCAGCAGCTTTGGGTGGGGACTAGCGATGGATACGCAGTATTTT. This encodes CASSFGWGLAMDTQYF.

This chain connects TRBV7-6 to TRBJ2-7; weak D call: TRBD2 (6 bases). Trimming pared 5 bases from V and 6 bases from J, leaving 23 bases between. CDR1 is SGHVS, CDR2 FNYEAQ, per germline. The CDR3 loop spans 16 amino acids. The CDR3 sequence: CASSLRQMAGRTEQYF. CDR3 nucleotide sequence: TGTGCCAGCAGCCTCCGGCAAATGGCGGGGAGGACCGAGCAGTACTTC.

This clonotype came up a few times. V usage is TRBV12-3 or TRBV12-4 and J usage is TRBJ1-2, with D perhaps TRBD1 (5 bases). The CDR3 runs to 14 residues. The ends were cut back, 5 bases at V and 10 bases at J, with 20 bases in the middle. As DNA, the CDR3 is TGTGCCAGCAGTCAGGGACGGCGTGGGGATGACTACACCTTC. It codes for CASSQGRRGDDYTF.

The genes are TRBV4-1 and TRBJ1-1, with D hard to call. Germline lookup yields CDR1 MGHRA and CDR2 YSYEKL. The CDR3 sequence is 13 residues long. V was cut by 2 bases and J by 6 bases, with 10 bases left in between. CDR3 bases: TGCGCCAGCAGCCAAAAAGAGGGCGCTGAAGCTTTCTTT. Protein: CASSQKEGAEAFF.

This clonotype was seen a handful of times. V usage is TRBV5-1 and J usage is TRBJ2-6, with TRBD1 as a possible D gene (5 bases). The germline CDR1 and CDR2 sequences are SGHRS and YFSETQ. V dropped 4 bases and J dropped 2 bases, with 10 bases sitting between them. CDR3 length: 15 amino acids. The CDR3 region has the DNA TGCGCCAGCAGCGCACAGGTCACTGGGGCCAACGTCCTGACTTTC. Amino acids: CASSAQVTGANVLTF.

Of note for this clonotype: A clone one base away is much larger, so this may be a read error. The chain uses TRBV5-1 and TRBJ2-1; maybe TRBD2 (6 bases). V lost 3 bases to trimming and J lost 10 bases, with 14 bases between them. The CDR3 covers 13 residues. CDR1 is SGHRS and CDR2 is YFSETQ in the germline V gene. DNA for the CDR3: TGCGCCAGCAGCTCCGGGAGTTCCAAGGAGCAGTTCTTC. Its translation: CASSSGSSKEQFF.

Many counts were recorded for this clonotype. This chain uses TRBV11-2 with TRBJ2-3; 8 bases fit TRBD2. The V gene's germline CDR1 is SGHAT and CDR2 FQNNGV. Trimming took 0 bases from V and 2 from J; bases not matched to a gene: 10. The CDR3 covers 18 residues. The CDR3 loop reads CASSLEGGGPTVTDTQYF. CDR3 in DNA: TGTGCCAGCAGCTTAGAGGGCGGGGGGCCAACCGTCACAGATACGCAGTATTTT.

This clonotype was counted at least ten times. The chain carries TRBV10-2 and TRBJ1-2; the D is unclear. The CDR3 totals 15 residues. V lost 4 bases and J 0 bases, leaving 12 bases between the germline ends. Germline values: CDR1 WSHSY, CDR2 SAAADI. CDR3 region: CASSVGGQTNYGYTF. In DNA form, the CDR3 reads TGCGCCAGCAGTGTGGGAGGGCAGACTAACTATGGCTACACCTTC.

This clonotype was seen more than once but under ten times. This chain joins TRBV28 and TRBJ2-5; D is tentatively TRBD1 or TRBD2 (5 bases each). Germline V lookup: CDR1 MDHEN, CDR2 SYDVKM. V lost 6 bases and J lost 1, with 15 bases in between. This CDR3 spans 15 amino acids. The CDR3 nucleotides are TGTGCCAGCAGCCCTTTGTGGGGGAGCCAAGAGACCCAGTACTTC. It is translated as CASSPLWGSQETQYF.

The gene calls are TRBV30 and TRBJ1-1; the D is unclear. This CDR3 has 12 amino acids. Germline assignment: CDR1 GTSNPN and CDR2 SVGIG (reference sequence). The V and J ends lost 2 bases and 7 bases respectively, with 11 bases between them. The CDR3 reads CAWSHVQVEAFF. Written as DNA, the CDR3 is TGTGCCTGGAGTCACGTGCAGGTTGAAGCTTTCTTT. The full variable domain, with the rest looked up from reference TRBV30 and TRBJ1-1, is SQTIHQWPATLVQPVGSPLSLECTVEGTSNPNLYWYRQAAGRGLQLLFYSVGIGQISSEVPQNLSASRPQDRQFILSSKKLLLSDSGFYLCAWSHVQVEAFFGQGTRLTVV.

There are a few counts of this clonotype. The chain carries TRBV20-1 and TRBJ2-4, with D possibly matching TRBD1 (5 bases). The CDR3 is 14 residues long. CDR1 DFQATT and CDR2 SNEGSKA come from the germline V gene (reference sequence). V gave up 6 bases and J gave up 6 bases, with 18 bases separating them. The CDR3 DNA is TGCAGTGCCATTCTGGGCAGGGCGCTAAACATTCAGTACTTC. Protein: CSAILGRALNIQYF.

This clonotype was seen at least ten times. V and J are TRBV11-2 and TRBJ2-7; D is possibly TRBD1 (8 bases). The CDR3 is 16 residues long. Germline V lookup: CDR1 SGHAT, CDR2 FQNNGV. Trimming removed 5 bases at V and 9 bases at J, with 26 bases between. CDR3 sequence reads: CASSTLTGGVLRLQYF. CDR3 coding DNA: TGTGCCAGCAGCACACTAACAGGGGGGGTCCTACGATTGCAGTACTTC.

The chain uses TRBV7-9 and TRBJ2-1, with TRBD2 as a possible D gene (5 bases). The CDR3 covers 13 residues. CDR1 and CDR2 (germline): SEHNR, FQNEAQ (reference sequence). V was trimmed by 3 bases and J by 8 bases, leaving 11 bases between them. The CDR3 nucleotides are TGTGCCAGCAGCTTTGGGAGTAGGGATGAGCAGTTCTTC. This encodes CASSFGSRDEQFF.

There are many counts of this clonotype. The chain joins TRBV3-1 to TRBJ1-4; D remains unclear. The CDR3 has 14 amino acids. V lost 3 bases to trimming and J lost 5 bases, with 10 bases between them. From germline, CDR1 is LGHDT and CDR2 YNNKEL (reference sequence). The DNA for the CDR3 is TGTGCCAGCAGCCATAGAGGAAAGAATGAAAAACTGTTTTTT. Encoded protein: CASSHRGKNEKLFF. Full variable domain (outside the CDR3, taken from reference TRBV3-1 and TRBJ1-4): DTAVSQTPKYLVTQMGNDKSIKCEQNLGHDTMYWYKQDSKKFLKIMFSYNNKELIINETVPNRFSPKSPDKAHLNLHINSLELGDSAVYFCASSHRGKNEKLFFGSGTQLSVL.

This clonotype was seen at least ten times. DNA of the CDR3: TGTGCCAGCAGTGATTCCCGGACCAGTGGCTACACCTTC. Residues: CASSDSRTSGYTF. V is TRBV25-1 and J is TRBJ1-2; no firm D call. CDR3 size: 13 residues. V was shortened by 3 bases and J by 7 bases, with 12 bases between the two germline ends. CDR1 and CDR2 from the germline V gene are MGHDK and SYGVNS.

The CDR3 DNA is TGTGCCAGCAGCCACGGGACGGCACCTGGCTACACCTTC. It translates to CASSHGTAPGYTF. V and J are TRBV3-1 and TRBJ1-2, with a tentative D call TRBD1 (5 bases). Germline assignment: CDR1 LGHDT and CDR2 YNNKEL (reference sequence). The CDR3 spans 13 residues. Trimming left V 3 bases short and J 7 bases short, with 12 bases between. The whole variable domain, remainder taken from reference TRBV3-1 and TRBJ1-2, is DTAVSQTPKYLVTQMGNDKSIKCEQNLGHDTMYWYKQDSKKFLKIMFSYNNKELIINETVPNRFSPKSPDKAHLNLHINSLELGDSAVYFCASSHGTAPGYTFGSGTRLTVV.

This clonotype has at least ten counts. The chain couples TRBV20-1 to TRBJ2-3; D is unclear. The CDR3 covers 13 residues. From germline, CDR1 is DFQATT and CDR2 SNEGSKA (reference sequence). The V end was cut by 3 bases, the J end by 0 bases, with 7 bases between. The CDR3 is CSASRDSTDTQYF. CDR3 DNA: TGCAGTGCTAGTCGAGATAGCACAGATACGCAGTATTTT.

This clonotype was counted only a few times. The chain employs TRBV19 and TRBJ2-2, with TRBD1 matching over 9 bases. In germline, CDR1 is LNHDA, CDR2 SQIVND (reference sequence). The length of the CDR3 is 16 residues. The junction had 12 bases not matched to a gene; V was cut back by 9 bases and J by 4 bases. Written as DNA, the CDR3 is TGTGCCAGCTCACCTTTGGGGACAGGGTCCACCGGGGAGCTGTTTTTT. As protein: CASSPLGTGSTGELFF. Based on the CDR3 plus reference TRBV19 and TRBJ2-2, the full variable domain is DGGITQSPKYLFRKEGQNVTLSCEQNLNHDAMYWYRQDPGQGLRLIYYSQIVNDFQKGDIAEGYSVSREKKESFPLTVTSAQKNPTAFYLCASSPLGTGSTGELFFGEGSRLTVL.

The chain joins TRBV24-1 to TRBJ2-1; TRBD1 agrees at 8 bases. The CDR3 has 15 amino acids. CDR1 and CDR2 (germline): KGHDR, SFDVKD. V lost 3 bases, J lost 6 bases, and 6 bases stayed unmatched. The CDR3: CATSDLTGEVNEQFF. The CDR3 DNA reads TGTGCCACCAGTGATCTGACAGGGGAGGTCAATGAGCAGTTCTTC.

This clonotype was observed at least ten times. V and J are TRBV7-9 and TRBJ2-2; D gene unclear. With 4 bases removed from V and 1 base from J, the gap between germline ends came to 7 bases. The CDR3 runs 14 residues. CDR1 and CDR2 (germline): SEHNR, FQNEAQ (reference sequence). The CDR3 reads CASSSPWNTGELFF. The CDR3 nucleotides read TGTGCCAGCAGCTCCCCCTGGAACACCGGGGAGCTGTTTTTT.

This clonotype came up once. The chain combines TRBV3-1 with TRBJ2-7; D possibly corresponds to TRBD2 (5 bases). This CDR3 is built from 14 residues. The germline V and J ends were trimmed by 1 base and 5 bases, with 12 bases remaining between them. CDR1 LGHDT and CDR2 YNNKEL come from the germline V gene (reference sequence). The CDR3 DNA reads TGTGCCAGCAGCCAAGTATATACTAGGCACGAGCAGTACTTC. Amino acid sequence: CASSQVYTRHEQYF.

Only a few counts were recorded for this clonotype. The CDR3 sequence is CASSYGTHNEQFF. The CDR3 coding sequence is TGTGCCAGCAGTTACGGGACTCACAATGAGCAGTTCTTC. The rearrangement links TRBV6-5 to TRBJ2-1; weak D call: TRBD2 (6 bases). Trimming stripped 2 bases from V and 5 bases from J, with 7 bases between. CDR1 MNHEY and CDR2 SVGAGI come from the germline V gene. The CDR3 is 13 residues long.

The V call is TRBV4-2, the J call TRBJ1-1; D not resolved. Germline values: CDR1 LGHNA, CDR2 YNFKEQ. The CDR3 consists of 16 residues. The V end was cut by 1 base, the J end by 0 bases, with 12 bases between. As DNA, the CDR3 is TGTGCCAGCAGCCAAGTTAGACACAACTTGAACACTGAAGCTTTCTTT. Translation gives CASSQVRHNLNTEAFF.

This clonotype has at least ten counts. The V call is TRBV5-1, the J call TRBJ2-7; TRBD2 is a possible D gene (6 bases). The CDR3 consists of 13 residues. The V end was cut by 5 bases, the J end by 3 bases, with 12 bases between. Per the germline V gene, CDR1 is SGHRS and CDR2 is YFSETQ. CDR3 sequence (DNA): TGCGCCAGCAGGTCAGTCGGGGGCTACGAGCAGTACTTC. Protein: CASRSVGGYEQYF. The full variable domain, in which reference TRBV5-1 and TRBJ2-7 provide the parts outside the CDR3, is KAGVTQTPRYLIKTRGQQVTLSCSPISGHRSVSWYQQTPGQGLQFLFEYFSETQRNKGNFPGRFSGRQFSNSRSEMNVSTLELGDSALYLCASRSVGGYEQYFGPGTRLTVT.

This clonotype was counted ten times or more. The chain uses TRBV5-6 and TRBJ2-2, with D tentatively TRBD2 (5 bases). V gave up 4 bases and J gave up 4 bases, with 11 bases separating them. The CDR3 has 14 amino acids. Germline loops: CDR1 SGHDT, CDR2 YYEEEE. The CDR3 nucleotides are TGTGCCAGCAGCATCCAGCGGTCCACCGGGGAGCTGTTTTTT. Its translation is CASSIQRSTGELFF.

This clonotype showed up just a few times. The chain joins TRBV25-1 to TRBJ2-3; no firm D call. V lost 1 base to trimming and J lost 2 bases, with 7 bases between them. Germline loops: CDR1 MGHDK, CDR2 SYGVNS. The CDR3 length is 14 residues. The CDR3: CASSESGSTDTQYF. CDR3 sequence (DNA): TGTGCCAGCAGTGAATCCGGGTCCACAGATACGCAGTATTTT.

There are many counts of this clonotype. The V and J genes are TRBV6-2 or TRBV6-3 and TRBJ1-1, with no clear D. V lost 2 bases, J lost 0 bases, and 13 bases lay in between. The germline V gene encodes CDR1 MNHEY and CDR2 SVGEGT. The CDR3 has 16 amino acids. In DNA, the CDR3 is TGTGCCAGCAGTTACCTCTCAAGCTACATGAACACTGAAGCTTTCTTT. This sequence encodes CASSYLSSYMNTEAFF.

In this sample, this clonotype turned up many times. The V call is TRBV6-2 or TRBV6-3, the J call TRBJ2-3; a possible D gene is TRBD2 (6 bases). V lost 5 bases and J lost 6, with 12 bases in between. Germline CDR1 MNHEY, CDR2 SVGEGT. This CDR3 has 13 residues. CDR3 DNA sequence: TGTGCCAGCAGTCGCCATCGGGGGGATACGCAGTATTTT. Translation gives CASSRHRGDTQYF.